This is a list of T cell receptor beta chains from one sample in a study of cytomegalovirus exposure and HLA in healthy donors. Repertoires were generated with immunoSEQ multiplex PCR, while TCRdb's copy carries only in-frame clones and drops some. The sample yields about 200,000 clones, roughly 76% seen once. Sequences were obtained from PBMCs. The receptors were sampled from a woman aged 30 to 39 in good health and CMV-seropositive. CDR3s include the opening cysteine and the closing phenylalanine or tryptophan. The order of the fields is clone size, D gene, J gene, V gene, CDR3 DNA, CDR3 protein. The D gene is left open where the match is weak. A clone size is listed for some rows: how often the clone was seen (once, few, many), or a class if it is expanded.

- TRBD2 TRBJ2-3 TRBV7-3 TGTGCCAGCAGCTTAAAAGGGACTAGTAGCACAGATACGCAGTATTTT CASSLKGTSSTDTQYF
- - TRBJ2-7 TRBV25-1 TGTGCCAGCAGTCCCCAGGGTGTTTCCTACGAGCAGTACTTC CASSPQGVSYEQYF
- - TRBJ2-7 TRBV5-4 TGTGCCAGCAGCTTGACAGGGTACGAGCAGTACTTC CASSLTGYEQYF
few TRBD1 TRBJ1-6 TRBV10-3 TGTGCCATCAGGATGACAGGGATAAATTCACCCCTCCACTTT CAIRMTGINSPLHF
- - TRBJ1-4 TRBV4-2 TGTGCCAGCAGCCAAGAGGCAGTTTATGAAAAACTGTTTTTT CASSQEAVYEKLFF
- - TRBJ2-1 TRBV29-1 TGCAGCGTTACTATCGCCTCAAATGAGCAGTTCTTC CSVTIASNEQFF
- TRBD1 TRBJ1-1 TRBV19 TGTGCCAGTAACCGAGCCAGCTTCGACAGGGGGAACACTGAAGCTTTCTTT CASNRASFDRGNTEAFF
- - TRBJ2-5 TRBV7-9 TGTGCCAGCAGCTTCCTGACACCCCCAACCCAGTACTTC CASSFLTPPTQYF
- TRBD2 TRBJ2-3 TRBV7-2 TGTGCCAGCAGCTCGGGGCCCGGGACTAGCGGGAGGGCGTCAGATACGCAGTATTTT CASSSGPGTSGRASDTQYF
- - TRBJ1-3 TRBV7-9 TGTGCCAGCAGCCCGAGAGGGCACTCTGGAAACACCATATATTTT CASSPRGHSGNTIYF
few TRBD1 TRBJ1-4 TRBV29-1 TGCAGCGCCGGAGACAGGGGGCGGAATGAAAAACTGTTTTTT CSAGDRGRNEKLFF